This T cell receptor (beta chain) comes out of a study of T cells in localized non-small cell lung cancer. The study, taken as a whole, reports: Only one tumor region went through sequencing, so heterogeneity may still be there.

About this clone itself: What it binds is unknown.

Profiled with immunoSEQ multiplex PCR; TCRdb holds only in-frame clones, not every one. The repertoire holds some 2,000 clones, 24% seen once, with 14% to 15% in the top ten. Per the germline V gene, CDR1 is SGDLS and CDR2 is YYNGEE. This CDR3 contains 15 residues. Trimming cost V 3 bases and J 4 bases, with 11 bases left between them. The chain recombines TRBV9 with TRBJ1-6; possible D gene TRBD1, 6 bases. Material: normal lung tissue next to the tumor, obtained before any cancer treatment. This TCR was sampled from a male donor aged 60 or over with stage I lung adenocarcinoma. DNA of the CDR3: TGTGCCAGCAGCGGAGAGGACAGTTATAATTCACCCCTCCACTTT. This codes for CASSGEDSYNSPLHF. Variable domain in full (rest from reference TRBV9 and TRBJ1-6): DSGVTQTPKHLITATGQRVTLRCSPRSGDLSVYWYQQSLDQGLQFLIQYYNGEERAKGNILERFSAQQFPDLHSELNLSSLELGDSALYFCASSGEDSYNSPLHFGNGTRLTVT.